The 3 T cell receptor beta chains below were found in one sample sequenced in a study of OX40 agonist ivuxolimab in advanced cancers. The method was immunoSEQ multiplex PCR; TCRdb's version includes in-frame clones alone and lacks a portion of them. The sample carries approximately 11,000 clones, about three quarters recorded once. The material sequenced was CD4+ or CD8+ T cells sorted from blood, taken in a trial of the OX40 agonist ivuxolimab. The receptors here all came from an adult with an advanced solid tumor such as melanoma, head and neck, liver or kidney cancer.

The chain has TRBV27 and TRBJ2-3; tentative D call: TRBD2 (6 bases). The CDR3 runs to 15 residues. Germline V gene data show CDR1 as MNHEY and CDR2 as SMNVEV (reference sequence). With 5 bases removed from V and 0 bases from J, the gap between germline ends came to 12 bases. As DNA, the CDR3 is TGTGCCAGCAGTCCCCAGGGACTTAGCACAGATACGCAGTATTTT. Translated: CASSPQGLSTDTQYF.

The CDR3 sequence is CASSEGQGTSSPLHF. Written as DNA, the CDR3 is TGTGCCAGCAGTGAAGGACAGGGGACGAGCTCACCCCTCCACTTT. This chain links TRBV6-1 with TRBJ1-6; TRBD1 matches at 8 bases. Germline loops: CDR1 MNHNS, CDR2 SASEGT. J lost 10 bases, V lost 1 base, and 6 bases had no gene match. The CDR3 is made up of 15 amino acids.

V is TRBV5-1 and J is TRBJ2-7, with a possible D match to TRBD2 (6 bases). Between the trimmed V and J ends, which lost 7 bases and 5 bases, there was a span of 13 bases. This CDR3 has 12 amino acids. Germline values: CDR1 SGHRS, CDR2 YFSETQ. The DNA for the CDR3 is TGCGCCAGCGGAGCGGGTTCCAACGAGCAGTACTTC. This translates into CASGAGSNEQYF.